These T cell receptor beta chains were read from a single sample in a study of T-cell reconstitution after alpha-beta-depleted transplantation in children. TCRdb reanalysed the PCR reads using MiXCR and keeps one entry per CDR3 protein. The data hold about 15,000 distinct CDR3 sequences, with approximately 5.3% observed a single time. The sample consisted of PBMCs, taken before TCRalphabeta/CD19-depleted stem cell transplant. These receptors all come from a boy aged 10-17 years with acute lymphoblastic leukemia, due to receive a stem cell transplant. The CDR3 runs from the conserved cysteine through the conserved F or W. Fields, in order: D gene, J gene, V gene, CDR3 protein. D genes are given only for firm matches.

d_gene: NA; j_gene: TRBJ2-5; v_gene: TRBV4-1; CDR3aa: CASSPQGFQETQYF
d_gene: NA; j_gene: TRBJ2-3; v_gene: TRBV6-2/TRBV6-3; CDR3aa: CASSYGGITDTQYF
d_gene: TRBD2; j_gene: TRBJ2-1; v_gene: TRBV11-3; CDR3aa: CASKPSGGVNEQFF
d_gene: NA; j_gene: TRBJ1-1; v_gene: TRBV6-2/TRBV6-3; CDR3aa: CASSYPTGYGGPEAFF
d_gene: NA; j_gene: TRBJ2-3; v_gene: TRBV14; CDR3aa: CASSRFLSDTQYF
d_gene: TRBD1; j_gene: TRBJ1-1; v_gene: TRBV5-1; CDR3aa: CASSRQGTEAFF
d_gene: NA; j_gene: TRBJ1-1; v_gene: TRBV3-1; CDR3aa: CAFNPYRTDKNTEAFF
d_gene: NA; j_gene: TRBJ2-1; v_gene: TRBV4-1; CDR3aa: CASSQDGLLSYNEQFF
d_gene: TRBD1; j_gene: TRBJ2-2; v_gene: TRBV4-3; CDR3aa: CASSQDLRDRVTFSGELFF
d_gene: TRBD2; j_gene: TRBJ2-1; v_gene: TRBV6-5; CDR3aa: CASSYVRGGQNEQFF
d_gene: NA; j_gene: TRBJ2-1; v_gene: TRBV11-3; CDR3aa: CASSWALQGNEQFF
d_gene: NA; j_gene: TRBJ1-2; v_gene: TRBV6-5; CDR3aa: CASSPSGRHPGYGYTF
d_gene: NA; j_gene: TRBJ2-1; v_gene: TRBV7-2; CDR3aa: CASSLSLEGNEQFF
d_gene: NA; j_gene: TRBJ2-7; v_gene: TRBV6-2/TRBV6-3; CDR3aa: CASSSLPDEQYF
d_gene: NA; j_gene: TRBJ2-1; v_gene: TRBV20-1; CDR3aa: CSARESLNNEQFF
d_gene: TRBD2; j_gene: TRBJ2-1; v_gene: TRBV20-1; CDR3aa: CRAEREPHEQFF
d_gene: NA; j_gene: TRBJ1-3; v_gene: TRBV5-6; CDR3aa: CASSLDMGARGNTIYF
d_gene: NA; j_gene: TRBJ2-5; v_gene: TRBV6-1; CDR3aa: CASSEWVLTWKETQYF
d_gene: NA; j_gene: TRBJ1-5; v_gene: TRBV7-9; CDR3aa: CASSLAGGKDQPQHF
d_gene: NA; j_gene: TRBJ1-2; v_gene: TRBV25-1; CDR3aa: CASSPWGGNAWDQYGYTF
d_gene: NA; j_gene: TRBJ2-1; v_gene: TRBV6-2/TRBV6-3; CDR3aa: CASNPGAYYNEQFF
d_gene: NA; j_gene: TRBJ1-1; v_gene: TRBV5-1; CDR3aa: CASSLDKQEAFF
d_gene: NA; j_gene: TRBJ1-3; v_gene: TRBV15; CDR3aa: CATSRDRFSGNTIYF
d_gene: NA; j_gene: TRBJ2-5; v_gene: TRBV7-2; CDR3aa: CASSLNTVQETQYF
d_gene: NA; j_gene: TRBJ1-2; v_gene: TRBV12-3/TRBV12-4; CDR3aa: CASSFQGSNYGYTF
d_gene: NA; j_gene: TRBJ2-2; v_gene: TRBV13; CDR3aa: CASSPHPRTGELFF
d_gene: NA; j_gene: TRBJ1-2; v_gene: TRBV15; CDR3aa: CATSEPGSAGSGYTF
d_gene: NA; j_gene: TRBJ2-7; v_gene: TRBV18; CDR3aa: CASSPLQGDNVAYEQYF
d_gene: NA; j_gene: TRBJ2-1; v_gene: TRBV27; CDR3aa: CASSLAGEYNEQFF
d_gene: NA; j_gene: TRBJ2-5; v_gene: TRBV27; CDR3aa: CASRITGSQETQYF
d_gene: NA; j_gene: TRBJ1-2; v_gene: TRBV12-3/TRBV12-4; CDR3aa: CASSPTAYGYTF